One and the same sample provided the 26 T cell receptor beta chains below, sequenced in a study of CD8 T cells in ankylosing spondylitis. A single record per CDR3 protein comes from TCRdb applying MiXCR to the 5' RACE reads. This table holds 130,000 to 150,000 distinct CDR3 sequences, roughly 8% found once. The sequencing sample was made of synovial fluid, either unsorted or a sorted T cell fraction (not recorded which). These receptors were collected from a male donor with ankylosing spondylitis.

The rearrangement joins TRBV6-5 to TRBJ2-3; D ambiguous. The germline CDR1 and CDR2 sequences are MNHEY and SVGAGI. The CDR3 length is 14 residues. V shed 2 bases and J shed 0 bases, with 6 bases lying between them. CDR3 sequence: CASSYRVSTDTQYF. In DNA form, the CDR3 reads TGTGCCAGCAGTTACAGGGTTAGCACAGATACGCAGTATTTT.

This clonotype came up many times. The chain links TRBV29-1 to TRBJ1-2; the D is unclear. This CDR3 contains 16 residues. Germline loops: CDR1 SQVTM, CDR2 ANQGSEA. The V and J ends lost 3 bases and 7 bases respectively, with 24 bases between them. The CDR3 region is CSVDPDWTENLGGYTF. DNA of the CDR3: TGCAGCGTTGACCCCGACTGGACGGAGAACTTAGGTGGCTACACCTTC. Full variable domain (outside the CDR3, taken from reference TRBV29-1 and TRBJ1-2): SAVISQKPSRDICQRGTSLTIQCQVDSQVTMMFWYRQQPGQSLTLIATANQGSEATYESGFVIDKFPISRPNLTFSTLTVSNMSPEDSSIYLCSVDPDWTENLGGYTFGSGTRLTVV.

The chain couples TRBV20-1 to TRBJ2-5, with 9 nucleotides matching TRBD2. With V trimmed by 6 bases and J by 5 bases, 19 bases remained unmatched. This CDR3 is built from 17 residues. The V gene's germline CDR1 is DFQATT and CDR2 SNEGSKA (reference sequence). The CDR3 coding sequence is TGCAGTGCAATCGCCCTGGCTAGCGGGACCACAAGGGAGACCCAGTACTTC. It is translated as CSAIALASGTTRETQYF.

This clonotype occurred many times. The chain couples TRBV7-2 to TRBJ1-6; perhaps TRBD1 as D (6 bases). Germline V gives CDR1 SGHTA, CDR2 FQGNSA. The CDR3 length is 16 residues. With 2 bases removed from V and 10 bases from J, the gap between germline ends came to 18 bases. The CDR3 DNA sequence: TGTGCCAGCAGCTTAAGGCCTCTACAGGGACGGTCACCCCTCCACTTT. Translated: CASSLRPLQGRSPLHF.

There are many counts of this clonotype. The rearrangement links TRBV6-6 to TRBJ2-7, with 7 bases lining up with TRBD1. Losses at the gene ends were 10 bases for V and 4 bases for J; bases not matched to a gene: 10. Germline V gene lookup returns CDR1 MNHNY and CDR2 SVGAGI (reference sequence). The CDR3 totals 13 residues. CDR3 amino acids: CATREDRAYEQYF. CDR3 sequence (DNA): TGTGCCACCAGGGAAGACAGGGCGTACGAGCAGTACTTC.

This clonotype was counted only a few times. This chain links TRBV27 with TRBJ2-6, with 11 bases matching TRBD1. J was trimmed by 0 bases and V by 5 bases; bases with no gene match: 9. The length of the CDR3 is 19 residues. Germline V CDR1 and CDR2: MNHEY, SMNVEV (reference sequence). The CDR3 region has the DNA TGTGCCAGCAGTCTACCTCCCGGGACAGGGGGCTCTGGGGCCAACGTCCTGACTTTC. The encoded protein is CASSLPPGTGGSGANVLTF.

This clonotype appeared a few times. In DNA form, the CDR3 reads TGTGCCAGTAGTATAGGACAGGGAGATACGCAGTATTTT. It codes for CASSIGQGDTQYF. The V gene is TRBV19, the J gene TRBJ2-3; 7 positions match TRBD1. Trimming removed 1 base from V and 5 bases from J; junction bases left unmatched: 0. The CDR3 consists of 13 residues. CDR1 LNHDA and CDR2 SQIVND come from the germline V gene (reference sequence). Complete variable domain (other parts from reference TRBV19 and TRBJ2-3): DGGITQSPKYLFRKEGQNVTLSCEQNLNHDAMYWYRQDPGQGLRLIYYSQIVNDFQKGDIAEGYSVSREKKESFPLTVTSAQKNPTAFYLCASSIGQGDTQYFGPGTRLTVL.

This clonotype was detected many times. The chain combines TRBV28 with TRBJ1-1; unclear D gene. This CDR3 has 12 amino acids. Germline V gives CDR1 MDHEN, CDR2 SYDVKM. Trimming took 5 bases from V and 11 from J, leaving 15 bases between them. The CDR3 protein is CASSGPSMLAFF. For the CDR3, the DNA is TGTGCCAGCAGTGGACCCTCTATGCTCGCTTTCTTT.

In its sample, this clonotype was seen a few times. This CDR3 reads CASSYSDSTDTQYF. The CDR3 coding sequence is TGTGCCAGCAGTTACTCAGATAGCACAGATACGCAGTATTTT. This chain joins TRBV6-2 or TRBV6-3 and TRBJ2-3; D unclear. The V and J ends lost 0 bases and 0 bases respectively, with 4 bases between them. Germline V CDR1 and CDR2: MNHEY, SVGEGT. CDR3 length: 14 residues.

This clonotype was counted at least ten times. The rearrangement links TRBV7-2 to TRBJ1-5, with unresolved D. Germline values: CDR1 SGHTA, CDR2 FQGNSA. CDR3 length: 13 amino acids. Trimming pared 5 bases from V and 4 bases from J, leaving 9 bases between. CDR3 sequence (DNA): TGTGCCAGCAGCCTGTTCGGGAATCAGCCCCAGCATTTT. Translation gives CASSLFGNQPQHF.

The V and J genes are TRBV20-1 and TRBJ1-2; 7 bases map to TRBD1. The trim removed 5 bases at V and 1 base at J, leaving 7 bases unmatched. Germline assignment: CDR1 DFQATT and CDR2 SNEGSKA (reference sequence). The CDR3 loop spans 14 amino acids. The CDR3 nucleotides read TGCAGTGCTCTGAGGGGGCTGTTTAACTATGGCTACACCTTC. Translating gives CSALRGLFNYGYTF.

The chain carries TRBV2 and TRBJ2-3, with 7 bases aligning to TRBD2. V shed 6 bases and J 1 base; nucleotides not matched to a gene: 4. CDR1 SNHLY and CDR2 FYNNEI come from the germline V gene. This CDR3 contains 14 residues. The CDR3: CASRRTSGTDTQYF. In DNA form, the CDR3 reads TGTGCCAGCAGGCGCACTAGCGGCACAGATACGCAGTATTTT.

This clonotype came up many times. The chain carries TRBV12-3 or TRBV12-4 and TRBJ1-2; D remains ambiguous. CDR3 length: 14 amino acids. The V and J ends lost 6 bases and 0 bases respectively, with 11 bases between them. CDR3 sequence (DNA): TGTGCCAGCAGGGGCACACGCGCTAACTATGGCTACACCTTC. This sequence encodes CASRGTRANYGYTF.

The V call is TRBV5-1, the J call TRBJ2-7, with TRBD2 matching 7 bases. Trimming cost V 0 bases and J 3 bases; bases outside gene matches: 6. CDR1 is SGHRS and CDR2 is YFSETQ in the germline V gene. The CDR3 loop spans 15 amino acids. The CDR3 reads CASSLEAGTHYEQYF. CDR3 coding DNA: TGCGCCAGCAGCTTGGAAGCGGGAACCCACTACGAGCAGTACTTC.

V and J are TRBV7-2 and TRBJ1-1, with D hard to call. The V gene lost 2 bases and the J gene lost 5 bases, with 12 bases spanning the gap. Germline V lookup: CDR1 SGHTA, CDR2 FQGNSA. The CDR3 loop spans 14 amino acids. This chain's CDR3 is CASSLFPAGTEAFF. The CDR3 nucleotides read TGTGCCAGCAGCTTATTTCCGGCGGGGACTGAAGCTTTCTTT.

The chain joins TRBV7-8 to TRBJ1-2, with D possibly matching TRBD1 (5 bases). Trimming left V 5 bases short and J 8 bases short, with 15 bases between. CDR3 length equals 13 residues. The germline V gene has CDR1 SGHVS and CDR2 FQNEAQ. In DNA, the CDR3 is TGTGCCAGCAGCCGACAGTCTTCTAGGGGCTACACCTTC. This translates into CASSRQSSRGYTF.

Regarding this clonotype: Relative to the germline gene, one junction end is altered; a read error may explain this. The CDR3, as DNA: TGCGCCAGCAGCCAAGAGGGGCAGCCGGGCACCGGGGAGCTGTTATTT. Protein sequence: CASSQEGQPGTGELLF. The chain couples TRBV4-1 to TRBJ2-2; TRBD1 or TRBD2 may be the D gene (5 bases each). This CDR3 is built from 16 residues. Germline V gene lookup returns CDR1 MGHRA and CDR2 YSYEKL.

CDR3 amino acids: CASSLGVGEKLFF. The CDR3 DNA follows: TGTGCCAGCAGCTTGGGTGTCGGGGAAAAACTGTTTTTT. The chain combines TRBV7-3 with TRBJ1-4; D not resolved. This CDR3 has 13 amino acids. V lost 3 bases and J lost 8, with 10 bases in between. The germline V gene has CDR1 SGHTA and CDR2 FQGTGA.

This chain uses TRBV5-4 with TRBJ2-2; perhaps TRBD1 as D (6 bases). Trimming left V 4 bases short and J 0 bases short, with 10 bases between. The CDR3 consists of 15 residues. Germline V gives CDR1 SGHNT, CDR2 YYREEE (reference sequence). The CDR3 protein is CASSPGTPNTGELFF. Here the CDR3 DNA reads TGTGCCAGCAGCCCCGGGACACCGAACACCGGGGAGCTGTTTTTT.

This clonotype was seen at least ten times. This chain connects TRBV25-1 to TRBJ2-1; D is perhaps TRBD2 (6 bases). V lost 0 bases, J lost 15 bases, and 15 bases lay in between. This CDR3 region has 13 residues. The germline V gene has CDR1 MGHDK and CDR2 SYGVNS. In DNA form, the CDR3 reads TGTGCCAGCAGTGAATATGGGGGGTTCTTTCCGTTCTTC. It encodes CASSEYGGFFPFF.

The chain carries TRBV5-1 and TRBJ2-7; possible D gene TRBD2, 6 bases. The CDR3 contains 16 residues. Germline CDR1 is SGHRS and CDR2 is YFSETQ. V was shortened by 0 bases and J by 0 bases, with 13 bases between the two germline ends. The CDR3 is CASSLASAGSSYEQYF. In DNA, the CDR3 is TGCGCCAGCAGCTTGGCCTCCGCGGGGAGCTCCTACGAGCAGTACTTC. Based on the CDR3 plus reference TRBV5-1 and TRBJ2-7, the full variable domain is KAGVTQTPRYLIKTRGQQVTLSCSPISGHRSVSWYQQTPGQGLQFLFEYFSETQRNKGNFPGRFSGRQFSNSRSEMNVSTLELGDSALYLCASSLASAGSSYEQYFGPGTRLTVT.

With regard to this clonotype: Since the CDR3 does not end with the conserved phenylalanine or tryptophan, this likely comes from a read error. The V call is TRBV19, the J call TRBJ1-1; D call uncertain. With 2 bases removed from V and 4 bases from J, the gap between germline ends came to 8 bases. The CDR3 loop spans 13 amino acids. Germline CDR1 reads LNHDA; CDR2 reads SQIVND (reference sequence). The CDR3 loop reads CASSIPGGTEAFL. The DNA of the CDR3 is TGTGCCAGTAGTATACCGGGCGGCACTGAAGCTTTCCTT.

J is TRBJ1-6 and V is TRBV7-2; possibly TRBD1 for D (5 bases). Per the germline V gene, CDR1 is SGHTA and CDR2 is FQGNSA. This CDR3 contains 14 residues. Trimming took off 0 bases at V and 10 bases at J, with 10 bases between the two ends. The CDR3 here is CASSLAIGASPLHF. CDR3 coding DNA: TGTGCCAGCAGCTTAGCGATCGGGGCCTCACCCCTCCACTTT.

The rearrangement links TRBV6-5 to TRBJ1-6, with D perhaps TRBD1 (5 bases). Trimming removed 2 bases at V and 11 bases at J, with 16 bases between. CDR1 MNHEY and CDR2 SVGAGI come from the germline V gene. The CDR3 runs 15 residues. In nucleotides, the CDR3 is TGTGCCAGCAGTTACGGGCGGGGGAACGGGCCACCCCTCCACTTT. Amino acids: CASSYGRGNGPPLHF.

The gene calls are TRBV5-1 and TRBJ2-7; maybe TRBD1 (6 bases). CDR1 is SGHRS, CDR2 YFSETQ, per germline. The CDR3 runs to 14 residues. Trimming removed 4 bases at V and 6 bases at J, with 17 bases between. The CDR3 nucleotides are TGCGCCAGCAGCCCCCAACAGGGATTTGGCGAGCAGTACTTC. It yields the protein CASSPQQGFGEQYF.

The table lists this clonotype with many counts. V usage is TRBV27 and J usage is TRBJ1-2, with D perhaps matching TRBD1 (6 bases). The V and J ends lost 3 bases and 4 bases respectively, with 15 bases between them. This CDR3 contains 15 residues. Germline lookup yields CDR1 MNHEY and CDR2 SMNVEV (reference sequence). The CDR3 here is CASSFAGAGSYGYTF. CDR3 coding DNA: TGTGCCAGCAGTTTCGCAGGGGCTGGTAGCTATGGCTACACCTTC.